This TCR beta chain comes out of a study of blood T cell repertoires in COVID-19. Assay: immunoSEQ multiplex PCR; the TCRdb copy retains only in-frame clones and omits some. The sample consists of a few hundred thousand clones, 87% of them appearing once. This CDR3 contains 13 residues. Trimming removed 5 bases at V and 8 bases at J, with 13 bases between. The germline V gene encodes CDR1 LNHDA and CDR2 SQIVND (reference sequence). The TCR was taken from a middle-aged man with active or convalescent COVID-19. The chain employs TRBV19 and TRBJ2-1, with D perhaps matching TRBD1 (7 bases). The sequenced material came from peripheral blood. CDR3 loop: CASSFQGDYEQFF. CDR3 nucleotides: TGTGCCAGTAGTTTTCAGGGGGACTATGAGCAGTTCTTC.